This is a list of T cell receptor beta chains from one sample in a study of blood T cell repertoires in COVID-19. This table comes from immunoSEQ multiplex PCR, and its TCRdb copy is limited to in-frame clones, with some not included. The repertoire holds some 200,000 clones, roughly 82% seen once, with about 10% in the top ten. Source material: peripheral blood. The source is a man aged 45-65 years with active or convalescent COVID-19. CDR3s include the opening cysteine and the closing phenylalanine or tryptophan. A D gene is named only where the DNA matches it firmly. Rows may omit the clone size; those that give it use once, few, many or a size class.

D: TRBD1; V: TRBV28; J: TRBJ1-2; size: once; DNA: TGTGCCAGCAGTTTATTGGGTCGGACAGGTGGGGGCTACACCTTC; CDR3: CASSLLGRTGGGYTF
D: .; V: TRBV2; J: TRBJ1-1; size: .; DNA: TGTGCCAGCAGTGAAAGACACATTGTGAACACTGAAGCTTTCTTT; CDR3: CASSERHIVNTEAFF
D: .; V: TRBV18; J: TRBJ2-1; size: .; DNA: TGTGCCAGCTCACCAAGCGTGGGGGGGCAATCCTACAATGAGCAGTTCTTC; CDR3: CASSPSVGGQSYNEQFF
D: TRBD2; V: TRBV4-2; J: TRBJ2-2; size: .; DNA: TGTGCCAGCAGCCAAGATTGGGGGGGGACCGGGGAGCTGTTTTTT; CDR3: CASSQDWGGTGELFF
D: TRBD2; V: TRBV6-5; J: TRBJ2-1; size: few; DNA: TGTGCCAGCAGTTCCCCCATGGGAGGGAATGAGCAGTTCTTC; CDR3: CASSSPMGGNEQFF
D: TRBD2; V: TRBV9; J: TRBJ2-5; size: .; DNA: TGTGCCAGCAGTTTAACGGGGGGGCCTGAGACCCAGTACTTC; CDR3: CASSLTGGPETQYF
D: TRBD1; V: TRBV5-5; J: TRBJ2-5; size: .; DNA: TGTGCCAGCAGCTGGGCACAGGGGTCGGGGGAGACCCAGTACTTC; CDR3: CASSWAQGSGETQYF
D: TRBD2; V: TRBV7-6; J: TRBJ2-7; size: .; DNA: TGTGCCAGCAGCTTAGCGCCGCCGACTAGCGGAACCTACGAGCAGTACTTC; CDR3: CASSLAPPTSGTYEQYF
D: TRBD1; V: TRBV5-1; J: TRBJ2-5; size: .; DNA: TGCGCCAGCAGCCTCACCGGGACAGGAGGGGAGACCCAGTACTTC; CDR3: CASSLTGTGGETQYF
D: .; V: TRBV18; J: TRBJ1-2; size: .; DNA: TGTGCCAGCTCAACCGCAAGGGAGGCTGGCTACACCTTC; CDR3: CASSTAREAGYTF
D: .; V: TRBV7-2; J: TRBJ1-2; size: .; DNA: TGTGCCAGCAGCTTAGGAGCGGCCAACTATGGCTACACCTTC; CDR3: CASSLGAANYGYTF
D: TRBD1; V: TRBV18; J: TRBJ1-1; size: .; DNA: TGTGCCAGCTCACCTCAACAGGGGATAGTTGGGGCCACTGAAGCTTTCTTT; CDR3: CASSPQQGIVGATEAFF